The 5 T cell receptor beta chains reported below all come from one sample, sequenced in a study of cytomegalovirus exposure and HLA in healthy donors. It was with 60 Vbeta and 13 Jbeta primers that the PCR ran. The method was immunoSEQ multiplex PCR; TCRdb's version includes in-frame clones alone and lacks a portion of them. The repertoire has approximately 99,000 clones, about four fifths of them found once; the top ten carry under 5.5%. The sequencing input was PBMCs. Receptors originate from a man between 35 and 55 years old in good health and CMV-seropositive.

This clone was picked up one time. The DNA of the CDR3 is TGTGCCAGCAGGGCCTCCCAGGGGGCGATCGGGAAACTGTTTTTT. Translating gives CASRASQGAIGKLFF. The J gene is TRBJ1-4, the V gene TRBV6-5, with 8 bases that match TRBD1. The CDR3 runs to 15 residues. Germline assignment: CDR1 MNHEY and CDR2 SVGAGI. Germline trimming cut 6 bases from V and 11 bases from J; bases unmatched to any gene: 14.

This chain joins TRBV28 and TRBJ1-2; the D gene is possibly TRBD1 (5 bases). This CDR3 spans 15 amino acids. V was trimmed by 3 bases and J by 3 bases, leaving 14 bases between them. From germline, CDR1 is MDHEN and CDR2 SYDVKM. The CDR3 is CASSLEGRLDYGYTF. CDR3 sequence (DNA): TGTGCCAGCAGTTTGGAGGGACGGCTAGACTATGGCTACACCTTC.

This clone turned up a few times. The chain couples TRBV4-2 to TRBJ1-3; TRBD1 might be the D (5 bases). With 0 bases removed from V and 9 bases from J, the gap between germline ends came to 15 bases. The CDR3 loop spans 15 amino acids. CDR1 is LGHNA, CDR2 YNFKEQ, per germline. Here the CDR3 DNA reads TGTGCCAGCAGCCAAGACAGGGATCTCCCAGGCACCATATATTTT. It translates to CASSQDRDLPGTIYF.

The chain employs TRBV30 and TRBJ1-5, with a weak D call TRBD1 (5 bases). CDR1 and CDR2 from the germline V gene are GTSNPN and SVGIG (reference sequence). Trimming pared 3 bases from V and 9 bases from J, leaving 18 bases between. This CDR3 is built from 14 residues. The CDR3: CAWSPRATRGPQHF. DNA of the CDR3: TGTGCCTGGAGCCCCAGGGCGACAAGGGGGCCCCAGCATTTT.

The chain carries TRBV6-5 and TRBJ1-5, with D tentatively TRBD1 (6 bases). V was pared by 0 bases and J by 7 bases, with 13 bases between. The CDR3 consists of 15 residues. Germline V CDR1 and CDR2: MNHEY, SVGAGI. For the CDR3, the DNA is TGTGCCAGCAGTTACTCAAGGACAGCAGGACAGCCCCAGCATTTT. Translated: CASSYSRTAGQPQHF.